The source of this TCR beta chain is a study of cytomegalovirus exposure and HLA in healthy donors. The study's findings and limits: The investigators catalogued 150 or so TCR beta chains as cytomegalovirus-associated. Data from an earlier analysis indicated that most TCR beta V segments were productive either about 87% or about 30% of the time.

The PCR contained 60 Vbeta and 13 Jbeta primers. Assay used: immunoSEQ multiplex PCR; TCRdb lists only in-frame clones, some missing. The sample data list approximately 130,000 clones. Germline loops: CDR1 MNHNS, CDR2 SASEGT. The CDR3 has 13 residues. The germline V and J ends were trimmed by 5 bases and 6 bases, with 12 bases remaining between them. About this clone: Its target is unknown.

The TCR was taken from a woman aged 55-70 years in good health and CMV-seronegative. V usage is TRBV6-1 and J usage is TRBJ2-3; D remains unclear. The specimen sequenced was PBMCs. This CDR3 is CASSSHPDDTQYF. The CDR3 DNA reads TGTGCCAGCAGTTCCCATCCAGATGATACGCAGTATTTT.